These 10 T cell receptor beta chains were sequenced from one sample in a study of CD8+ T cells in alopecia areata. Described treatment: oral pan-JAK inhibitor, 5-10 mg twice daily. Following RNA extraction, reverse transcription yielded cDNA that acted as the sequencing template. Some clones are missing from TCRdb's copy, which holds only in-frame ones; the method was immunoSEQ multiplex PCR. The sample consists of roughly 76,000 clones, about 30% of them appearing once. The sample was CD8+ T cells sorted from blood, taken at week 4, from a patient treated with tofacitinib. Receptors were obtained from a human donor with alopecia areata.

The sample holds many counts of this clone. Its ends do not fully match the called genes, so a read error is possible. The chain combines TRBV7-7 with TRBJ1-5; TRBD1 might be the D (5 bases). The CDR3 totals 15 residues. CDR1 and CDR2 (germline): SSHAT, FNYEAQ (reference sequence). CDR3 bases: TGTGCTAGCAGCAGAGGACAACCCTGGGATCAGCCCCAGCATTTT. It encodes CASSRGQPWDQPQHF. Filled out from reference TRBV7-7 and TRBJ1-5, the complete variable domain reads GAGVSQSPRYKVTKRGQDVTLRCDPISSHATLYWYQQALGQGPEFLTYFNYEAQPDKSGLPSDRFSAERPEGSISTLTIQRTEQRDSAMYRCASSRGQPWDQPQHFGDGTRLSIL.

This clone was seen only a few times. The chain employs TRBV29-1 and TRBJ2-2; perhaps TRBD2 as D (6 bases). The germline V and J ends were trimmed by 4 bases and 2 bases, with 11 bases remaining between them. The CDR3 consists of 14 residues. Germline assignment: CDR1 SQVTM and CDR2 ANQGSEA. The CDR3 nucleotides read TGCAGCGTTGGAGGACTACCAAACACCGGGGAGCTGTTTTTT. It translates to CSVGGLPNTGELFF.

This clone has just a few counts. The chain joins TRBV11-1 to TRBJ2-7; D possibly matches TRBD1 or TRBD2 (5 bases each). The CDR3 spans 13 residues. Germline CDR1 is SGHAT and CDR2 is FQDESV (reference sequence). Trimming left V 5 bases short and J 3 bases short, with 11 bases between. This chain's CDR3 is CASSHGTDYEQYF. In DNA, the CDR3 is TGTGCCAGCAGCCACGGGACGGACTACGAGCAGTACTTC.

V and J are TRBV4-1 and TRBJ2-7, with 7 bases aligning to TRBD1. This CDR3 comprises 13 residues. The ends lost 5 bases at V and 3 bases at J; junction bases unmatched: 4. Germline-derived CDR1 and CDR2 are MGHRA and YSYEKL. CDR3 loop: CASSWDRDYEQYF. CDR3 coding DNA: TGCGCCAGCAGCTGGGACAGAGACTACGAGCAGTACTTC.

This sequence joins TRBV30 and TRBJ2-2; D gene uncertain. V lost 3 bases and J 9 bases, leaving 11 bases between the germline ends. Germline V gives CDR1 GTSNPN, CDR2 SVGIG (reference sequence). The length of the CDR3 is 12 residues. The CDR3 spells CAWRPLGWELFF. The CDR3, as DNA: TGTGCCTGGAGACCTTTGGGTTGGGAGCTGTTTTTT.

The genes are TRBV29-1 and TRBJ2-5, with TRBD1 matching 8 bases. The CDR3 extends over 17 amino acids. Per the germline V gene, CDR1 is SQVTM and CDR2 is ANQGSEA. Trimming cost V 5 bases and J 4 bases; bases outside gene matches: 18. In DNA, the CDR3 is TGCAGCGTTTCTGGGGACAGGAGGGGTTTACAGGGAGAGACCCAGTACTTC. Its translation is CSVSGDRRGLQGETQYF.

In its sample, this clone was seen once. The chain links TRBV30 to TRBJ2-1, with D possibly TRBD2 on 6 matching bases. CDR1 is GTSNPN and CDR2 is SVGIG in the germline V gene (reference sequence). The germline V and J ends were trimmed by 2 bases and 8 bases, with 7 bases remaining between them. The CDR3 has 11 residues. The CDR3: CAWSSGDEQFF. CDR3 nucleotides: TGTGCCTGGAGTTCGGGGGATGAGCAGTTCTTC.

The rearrangement joins TRBV29-1 to TRBJ2-5, with 8 positions matching TRBD2. J was trimmed by 0 bases and V by 4 bases; bases with no gene match: 10. The CDR3 is 16 residues long. In germline, CDR1 is SQVTM, CDR2 ANQGSEA. This CDR3 reads CSVVMYLAGYQETQYF. The CDR3 nucleotides are TGCAGCGTTGTGATGTATTTAGCGGGGTACCAAGAGACCCAGTACTTC.

This clone was seen more than once but under ten times. The chain links TRBV4-1 to TRBJ2-7, with 8 bases identical to TRBD2. The J segment lost 4 bases and the V segment lost 4 bases, leaving 12 bases of the junction unmatched. Germline CDR1 reads MGHRA; CDR2 reads YSYEKL. This CDR3 region has 16 residues. Written as DNA, the CDR3 is TGCGCCAGCAGCCCGAGCGGGAGCGGGAGTTCTTACGAGCAGTACTTC. This translates into CASSPSGSGSSYEQYF.

The chain uses TRBV30 and TRBJ1-1, with D perhaps matching TRBD1 (5 bases). CDR3 length equals 13 residues. V gave up 0 bases and J gave up 4 bases, with 9 bases separating them. Germline V CDR1 and CDR2: GTSNPN, SVGIG (reference sequence). CDR3 bases: TGTGCCTGGAGTGTAAGCGGGGCCACTGAAGCTTTCTTT. It is translated as CAWSVSGATEAFF. The variable domain in full, with the rest retrieved from reference TRBV30 and TRBJ1-1, is SQTIHQWPATLVQPVGSPLSLECTVEGTSNPNLYWYRQAAGRGLQLLFYSVGIGQISSEVPQNLSASRPQDRQFILSSKKLLLSDSGFYLCAWSVSGATEAFFGQGTRLTVV.